This TCR beta chain was sequenced during a study of cytomegalovirus exposure and HLA in healthy donors. General study points: Specificity of a few CMV-associated chains for CMV antigens was verified in vitro.

Germline values: CDR1 WNHNN, CDR2 SYGVQD (reference sequence). This CDR3 spans 12 amino acids. Trimming removed 3 bases from V and 4 bases from J, with 7 bases in between. 60 Vbeta and 13 Jbeta primers were used in PCR. Data came from immunoSEQ multiplex PCR; TCRdb stores just in-frame clones and leaves some out. The sample yields about 160,000 clones, roughly four fifths seen once. Points on this clone: Its antigen is not identified.

The chain carries TRBV10-1 and TRBJ2-7, with D unresolved. The sequencing sample was made of PBMCs. This clonotype originated in a woman in her 40s in good health and CMV-seronegative. CDR3 nucleotides: TGCGCCAGCAGTGATACGGGTTACGAGCAGTACTTC. Its translation is CASSDTGYEQYF.